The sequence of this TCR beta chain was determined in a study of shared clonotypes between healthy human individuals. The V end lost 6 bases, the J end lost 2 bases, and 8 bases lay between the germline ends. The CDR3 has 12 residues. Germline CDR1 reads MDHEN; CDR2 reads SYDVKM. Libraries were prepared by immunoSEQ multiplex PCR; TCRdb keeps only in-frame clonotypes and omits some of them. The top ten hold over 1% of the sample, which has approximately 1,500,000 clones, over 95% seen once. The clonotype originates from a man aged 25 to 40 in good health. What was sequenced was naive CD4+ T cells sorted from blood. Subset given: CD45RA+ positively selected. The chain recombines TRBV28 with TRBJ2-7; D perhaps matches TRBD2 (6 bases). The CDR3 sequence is CASRRGTYEQYF. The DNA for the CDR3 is TGTGCCAGCAGACGGGGGACCTACGAGCAGTACTTC.